This TCR beta chain appears in the sequencing data of a study of prognosis after radiotherapy for stage I lung cancer. Amplicons of TCR beta CDR3 were generated from genomic DNA by two-round multiplex PCR. Individual primers that were specific to each TRBV and TRBJ gene served in first-round PCR. From the multiplex PCR reads, TCRdb called clonotypes with MiXCR, one entry per CDR3 protein. The sample records about 26,000 distinct CDR3 sequences, 30% being singletons. This clonotype has at least ten counts. V shed 8 bases and J shed 5 bases, with 10 bases lying between them. The CDR3 has 12 residues. The germline V gene has CDR1 DFQATT and CDR2 SNEGSKA (reference sequence).

The V and J genes are TRBV20-1 and TRBJ1-6; D may be TRBD1 (5 bases). This TCR was recovered from a donor at least 50 years old with non-small cell lung cancer. The material was PBMCs, obtained before or after stereotactic body radiation therapy (not recorded which). CDR3 nucleotides: TGCAGTATACAGGATAATAATTCACCCCTCCACTTT. It codes for CSIQDNNSPLHF.